The 24 T cell receptor beta chains below were found in one sample sequenced in a study of beta chain features in type 1 diabetes (dated by TCRdb to the late 2010s). Summary of the overall study and its limitations: Type 1 diabetes patients showed a moderate but significant shortening of TCRB CDR3 length in all four CD4+ subsets.

Which antigens these TCRs recognize remains unknown. Libraries were prepared through the immunoSEQ multiplex PCR assay. The entire isolated RNA was reverse transcribed using the High Capacity cDNA Reverse Transcription Kit, and thus expressed TCRB transcripts were sequenced. The table comes from immuneACCESS by way of TCRdb, which keeps in-frame sequences with V and J called. Part of the clones is missing from these tables; in studies checked, under half for an unresolved V gene and the rest for unknown reasons. For this sample the table gives tens of thousands of clones, of which around half were detected only once. Clones ranked in the top ten supply 0.25% to 0.35% of the sample. Material: stem cell memory CD4+ T cells from blood. The label giving this sample's cell subset or site can be read as: stem cell-like memory CD4+ T cells. These receptor sequences come from a man aged 25-45 years with type 1 diabetes.

The chain links TRBV5-1 to TRBJ2-7, with a weak D call TRBD1 (5 bases). The CDR3 has 15 amino acids. The germline V gene has CDR1 SGHRS and CDR2 YFSETQ. V was clipped by 2 bases and J by 0 bases, with 12 bases between them. The CDR3 loop reads CASSFGPGHSYEQYF. For the CDR3, the DNA is TGCGCCAGCAGCTTTGGGCCCGGACACTCCTACGAGCAGTACTTC. Complete variable domain (other parts from reference TRBV5-1 and TRBJ2-7): KAGVTQTPRYLIKTRGQQVTLSCSPISGHRSVSWYQQTPGQGLQFLFEYFSETQRNKGNFPGRFSGRQFSNSRSEMNVSTLELGDSALYLCASSFGPGHSYEQYFGPGTRLTVT.

This chain connects TRBV19 to TRBJ1-1; D is perhaps TRBD1 (6 bases). The V end lost 10 bases, the J end lost 1 base, and 10 bases lay between the germline ends. Germline CDR1 and CDR2: LNHDA and SQIVND (reference sequence). CDR3 length: 12 amino acids. The CDR3 DNA reads as TGTGCCACCGGACAGCAGAACACTGAAGCTTTCTTT. As protein: CATGQQNTEAFF.

This clone has just a few counts. The rearrangement links TRBV5-1 to TRBJ2-5; D is uncertain. Germline V lookup: CDR1 SGHRS, CDR2 YFSETQ. Deletions cut 1 base from V and 4 bases from J, with 11 bases between. The CDR3 sequence is 14 residues long. CDR3 sequence (DNA): TGCGCCAGCAGCTTGACCCTGCTGGCAGAGACCCAGTACTTC. It is translated as CASSLTLLAETQYF. Looking up the rest from reference TRBV5-1 and TRBJ2-5 gives the full variable domain: KAGVTQTPRYLIKTRGQQVTLSCSPISGHRSVSWYQQTPGQGLQFLFEYFSETQRNKGNFPGRFSGRQFSNSRSEMNVSTLELGDSALYLCASSLTLLAETQYFGPGTRLLVL.

The chain links TRBV11-2 to TRBJ2-3, with D tentatively TRBD2 (7 bases). Germline CDR1 SGHAT, CDR2 FQNNGV. With 6 bases removed from V and 5 bases from J, the gap between germline ends came to 18 bases. CDR3 size: 15 residues. CDR3 coding DNA: TGTGCCAGCAGACGTAGGGGGGGCGGTGGAGATACGCAGTATTTT. It translates to CASRRRGGGGDTQYF.

This clone showed up just once. J is TRBJ1-2 and V is TRBV5-1; 12 nucleotides line up with TRBD1. From germline, CDR1 is SGHRS and CDR2 YFSETQ. The CDR3 runs to 20 residues. Losses at the gene ends were 0 bases for V and 2 bases for J; bases not matched to a gene: 14. The CDR3 DNA sequence: TGCGCCAGCAGCTTGGAAGGGGACAGGGGGCTCCCTCAGGCCAACTATGGCTACACCTTC. The encoded protein is CASSLEGDRGLPQANYGYTF. The variable domain in full, completed from reference TRBV5-1 and TRBJ1-2, reads KAGVTQTPRYLIKTRGQQVTLSCSPISGHRSVSWYQQTPGQGLQFLFEYFSETQRNKGNFPGRFSGRQFSNSRSEMNVSTLELGDSALYLCASSLEGDRGLPQANYGYTFGSGTRLTVV.

This clone appeared a single time. The V gene is TRBV18, the J gene TRBJ1-1; TRBD1 aligns across 7 bases. The CDR3 is 13 amino acids. V lost 4 bases, J lost 3 bases, and 2 bases stayed unmatched. Germline CDR1 is KGHSH and CDR2 is LQKENI. CDR3 nucleotide sequence: TGTGCCAGCTCACGCGGACAGGACACTGAAGCTTTCTTT. Translated: CASSRGQDTEAFF.

This clone was seen once. CDR3 sequence (DNA): TGTGCCAGCAGCTTAGATCGGGCAGGGGGCCGGACTGAAGCTTTCTTT. Translated: CASSLDRAGGRTEAFF. V is TRBV11-2 and J is TRBJ1-1, with TRBD1 matching 8 bases. Germline V gives CDR1 SGHAT, CDR2 FQNNGV. The CDR3 is 16 residues long. V dropped 0 bases and J dropped 5; count of bases not matched to a gene: 8.

This clone was observed a handful of times. The rearrangement joins TRBV19 to TRBJ2-7; tentative D call: TRBD1 (6 bases). The germline CDR1 and CDR2 sequences are LNHDA and SQIVND (reference sequence). The CDR3 covers 12 residues. V was clipped by 6 bases and J by 3 bases, with 9 bases between them. CDR3 bases: TGTGCCAGTAGCCAACAGGGCTACGAGCAGTACTTC. Amino acid sequence: CASSQQGYEQYF. Complete variable domain (other parts from reference TRBV19 and TRBJ2-7): DGGITQSPKYLFRKEGQNVTLSCEQNLNHDAMYWYRQDPGQGLRLIYYSQIVNDFQKGDIAEGYSVSREKKESFPLTVTSAQKNPTAFYLCASSQQGYEQYFGPGTRLTVT.

V is TRBV10-2 and J is TRBJ1-1; tentatively, D is TRBD1 (5 bases). In germline, CDR1 is WSHSY, CDR2 SAAADI. V was clipped by 0 bases and J by 1 base, with 6 bases between them. The CDR3 loop spans 14 amino acids. The CDR3 region is CASSESQGNTEAFF. The CDR3 DNA reads TGCGCCAGCAGTGAGTCGCAGGGGAACACTGAAGCTTTCTTT.

This clone was observed once. The chain links TRBV7-7 to TRBJ2-1; no firm D call. Germline assignment: CDR1 SSHAT and CDR2 FNYEAQ (reference sequence). Trimming removed 1 base at V and 5 bases at J, with 6 bases between. This CDR3 spans 13 amino acids. CDR3 region: CASSLGLDNEQFF. In DNA form, the CDR3 reads TGTGCCAGCAGCTTAGGACTCGACAATGAGCAGTTCTTC. The variable domain in full, completed from reference TRBV7-7 and TRBJ2-1, reads GAGVSQSPRYKVTKRGQDVTLRCDPISSHATLYWYQQALGQGPEFLTYFNYEAQPDKSGLPSDRFSAERPEGSISTLTIQRTEQRDSAMYRCASSLGLDNEQFFGPGTRLTVL.

This sequence joins TRBV5-1 and TRBJ1-1; 9 bases map to TRBD1. Per germline, CDR1 SGHRS and CDR2 YFSETQ. This CDR3 is built from 14 residues. With 1 base clipped from V and 5 bases from J, the junction kept 3 bases outside the gene matches. The chain's CDR3 is CASSLPGQGTEAFF. Here the CDR3 DNA reads TGCGCCAGCAGCTTGCCGGGACAGGGAACTGAAGCTTTCTTT.

The chain joins TRBV19 to TRBJ1-5, with TRBD1 matching 11 bases. CDR3 size: 16 residues. Trimming took 3 bases from V and 8 from J; bases not matched to a gene: 9. Germline V lookup: CDR1 LNHDA, CDR2 SQIVND (reference sequence). The CDR3 reads CASSILAGQGGEPQHF. In DNA form, the CDR3 reads TGTGCCAGTAGTATTCTCGCGGGACAGGGGGGGGAGCCCCAGCATTTT.

This chain connects TRBV19 to TRBJ1-1; TRBD1 might be the D (5 bases). V lost 1 base and J 5 bases, leaving 11 bases between the germline ends. The V gene's germline CDR1 is LNHDA and CDR2 SQIVND (reference sequence). There are 14 residues in the CDR3. The CDR3 coding sequence is TGTGCCAGTAGTATAGGATATGGGGGGACTGAAGCTTTCTTT. It encodes CASSIGYGGTEAFF.

CDR3 nucleotides: TGTGCCAGCAGCTTAGATCAGGCGGGGTCGGGTGAGCAGTTCTTC. Its translation is CASSLDQAGSGEQFF. The V and J genes are TRBV11-2 and TRBJ2-1; TRBD2 might be the D (6 bases). Germline-derived CDR1 and CDR2 are SGHAT and FQNNGV. The CDR3 sequence is 15 residues long. The V end lost 0 bases, the J end lost 9 bases, and 15 bases lay between the germline ends.

This clone was detected only a few times. The CDR3: CASSLSGRADTQYF. The CDR3 DNA follows: TGTGCCAGCAGCTTAAGCGGTAGGGCAGATACGCAGTATTTT. This rearrangement joins TRBV7-2 to TRBJ2-3; TRBD2 might be the D (5 bases). The CDR3 spans 14 residues. Trimming left V 2 bases short and J 4 bases short, with 10 bases between. Germline V gives CDR1 SGHTA, CDR2 FQGNSA.

CDR3 DNA sequence: TGTGCCAGTAGGGCCAGCTCCTACAATGAGCAGTTCTTC. Protein sequence: CASRASSYNEQFF. The genes are TRBV19 and TRBJ2-1; D gene uncertain. Germline V lookup: CDR1 LNHDA, CDR2 SQIVND (reference sequence). The CDR3 contains 13 residues. Trimming left V 6 bases short and J 0 bases short, with 6 bases between.

V and J are TRBV10-3 and TRBJ2-1, with 12 nucleotides matching TRBD2. This CDR3 has 17 amino acids. In germline, CDR1 is ENHRY, CDR2 SYGVKD. The V gene end was trimmed by 2 bases and the J gene end by 4 bases; junction bases not matched to a gene: 6. This CDR3 reads CAISESIGTSGYNEQFF. CDR3 in DNA: TGTGCCATCAGTGAGAGTATCGGGACTAGCGGGTACAATGAGCAGTTCTTC.

This chain joins TRBV4-2 and TRBJ2-6; D gene unclear. Germline V gene sequence: CDR1 LGHNA, CDR2 YNFKEQ. This CDR3 comprises 17 residues. Trimming pared 0 bases from V and 0 bases from J, leaving 9 bases between. CDR3 nucleotide sequence: TGTGCCAGCAGCCAAGATCTCATAGCCTCTGGGGCCAACGTCCTGACTTTC. The encoded protein is CASSQDLIASGANVLTF.

This clone was observed a handful of times. This sequence joins TRBV4-2 and TRBJ2-3, with 7 bases lining up with TRBD2. Germline V gene lookup returns CDR1 LGHNA and CDR2 YNFKEQ. V was pared by 4 bases and J by 4 bases, with 8 bases of the junction left unmatched. The CDR3 has 15 amino acids. The CDR3 sequence is CASSPAGGLADTQYF. CDR3 nucleotide sequence: TGTGCCAGCAGCCCCGCCGGGGGGTTGGCAGATACGCAGTATTTT.

The chain's CDR3 is CASIPRAGRPEAFF. DNA of the CDR3: TGTGCCAGCATCCCTAGGGCGGGCCGACCTGAAGCTTTCTTT. The V call is TRBV27, the J call TRBJ1-1; D is undetermined. V was trimmed by 7 bases and J by 6 bases, leaving 18 bases between them. This CDR3 is 14 amino acids long. Germline V CDR1 and CDR2: MNHEY, SMNVEV (reference sequence).

This clone has a handful of counts. The gene calls are TRBV7-2 and TRBJ1-2; 10 nucleotides agree with TRBD1. J gave up 4 bases and V 6 bases, and 8 bases lay outside the gene matches. Germline V gives CDR1 SGHTA, CDR2 FQGNSA. The CDR3 is 15 amino acids. CDR3 coding DNA: TGTGCCAGCAGTAGAGGACAGGGGGTGACCTATGGCTACACCTTC. This translates into CASSRGQGVTYGYTF.

A single count supports this clone. The J gene is TRBJ1-1, the V gene TRBV4-1; D gene ambiguous. This CDR3 is built from 15 residues. Germline V gene lookup returns CDR1 MGHRA and CDR2 YSYEKL. V was trimmed by 3 bases and J by 9 bases, leaving 20 bases between them. The CDR3 nucleotides read TGCGCCAGCAGCCATCCCCAGGTCAGTGGCCCTAAAGCTTTCTTT. This sequence encodes CASSHPQVSGPKAFF.

This chain joins TRBV2 and TRBJ2-2; the D is unclear. With 6 bases removed from V and 6 bases from J, the gap between germline ends came to 14 bases. CDR1 and CDR2 (germline): SNHLY, FYNNEI. This CDR3 has 14 amino acids. CDR3 sequence: CASREPEDPGELFF. CDR3 DNA sequence: TGTGCCAGCAGGGAGCCAGAGGATCCCGGGGAGCTGTTTTTT.

V and J are TRBV18 and TRBJ1-4; D is ambiguous. The CDR3 extends over 16 amino acids. V shed 5 bases and J shed 0 bases, with 13 bases lying between them. Germline assignment: CDR1 KGHSH and CDR2 LQKENI. CDR3: CASSGSQITTNEKLFF. For the CDR3, the DNA is TGTGCCAGCTCAGGGAGCCAGATAACAACTAATGAAAAACTGTTTTTT. The full variable domain, completed using reference TRBV18 and TRBJ1-4, is NAGVMQNPRHLVRRRGQEARLRCSPMKGHSHVYWYRQLPEEGLKFMVYLQKENIIDESGMPKERFSAEFPKEGPSILRIQQVVRGDSAAYFCASSGSQITTNEKLFFGSGTQLSVL.